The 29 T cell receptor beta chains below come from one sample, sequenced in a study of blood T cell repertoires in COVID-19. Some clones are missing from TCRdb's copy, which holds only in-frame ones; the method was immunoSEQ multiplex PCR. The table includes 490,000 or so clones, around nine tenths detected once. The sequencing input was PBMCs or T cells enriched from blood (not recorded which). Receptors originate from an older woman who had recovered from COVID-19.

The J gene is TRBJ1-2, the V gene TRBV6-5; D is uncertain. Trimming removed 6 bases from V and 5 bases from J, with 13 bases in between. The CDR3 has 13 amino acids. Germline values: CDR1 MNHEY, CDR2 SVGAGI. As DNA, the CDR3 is TGTGCCAGCAGCTCCGACGGGTATTATGGCTACACCTTC. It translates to CASSSDGYYGYTF.

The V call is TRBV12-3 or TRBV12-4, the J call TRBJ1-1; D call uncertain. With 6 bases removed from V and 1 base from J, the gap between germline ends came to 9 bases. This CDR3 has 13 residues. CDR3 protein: CASSHGRNTEAFF. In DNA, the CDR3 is TGTGCCAGCAGCCATGGCCGGAACACTGAAGCTTTCTTT.

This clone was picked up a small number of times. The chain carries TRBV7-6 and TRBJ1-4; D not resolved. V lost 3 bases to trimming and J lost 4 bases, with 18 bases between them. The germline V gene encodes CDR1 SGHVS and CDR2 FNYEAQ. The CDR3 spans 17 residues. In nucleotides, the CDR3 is TGTGCCAGCAGCTTTGATCCTCCCAGTCTTGGTAATGAAAAACTGTTTTTT. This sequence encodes CASSFDPPSLGNEKLFF.

The CDR3 reads CASSLPSGNTIYF. The CDR3, as DNA: TGTGCCAGCAGCCTCCCCTCTGGAAACACCATATATTTT. The chain links TRBV7-9 to TRBJ1-3; unclear D gene. Between the trimmed V and J ends, which lost 5 bases and 0 bases, there was a span of 5 bases. CDR3 length equals 13 residues. Germline V CDR1 and CDR2: SEHNR, FQNEAQ (reference sequence).

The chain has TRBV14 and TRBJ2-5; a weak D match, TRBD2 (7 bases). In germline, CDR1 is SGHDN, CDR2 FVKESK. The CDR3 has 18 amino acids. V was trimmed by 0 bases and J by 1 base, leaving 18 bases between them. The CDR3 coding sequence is TGTGCCAGCAGCCAAGATTTCGGGGAGGGACAACTCCAAGAGACCCAGTACTTC. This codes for CASSQDFGEGQLQETQYF.

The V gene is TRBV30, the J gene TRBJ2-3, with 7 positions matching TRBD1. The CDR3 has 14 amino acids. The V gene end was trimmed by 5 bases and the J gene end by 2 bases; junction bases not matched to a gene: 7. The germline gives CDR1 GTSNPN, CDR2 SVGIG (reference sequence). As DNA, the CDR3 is TGTGCCTGGTTTCGGACAGGCCTCACAGATACGCAGTATTTT. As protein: CAWFRTGLTDTQYF.

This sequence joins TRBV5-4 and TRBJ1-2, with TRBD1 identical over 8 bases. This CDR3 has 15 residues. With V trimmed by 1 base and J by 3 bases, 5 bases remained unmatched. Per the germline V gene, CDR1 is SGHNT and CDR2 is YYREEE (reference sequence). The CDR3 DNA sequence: TGTGCCAGCAGCTTGAGACAGGGGCCCTACTATGGCTACACCTTC. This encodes CASSLRQGPYYGYTF.

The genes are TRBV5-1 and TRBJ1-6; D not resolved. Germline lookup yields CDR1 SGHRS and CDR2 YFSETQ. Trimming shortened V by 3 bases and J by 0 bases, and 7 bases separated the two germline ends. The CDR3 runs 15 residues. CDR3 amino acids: CASSSLSSYNSPLHF. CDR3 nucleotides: TGCGCCAGCAGCTCATTGAGCTCCTATAATTCACCCCTCCACTTT. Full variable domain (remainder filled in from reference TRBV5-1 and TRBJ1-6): KAGVTQTPRYLIKTRGQQVTLSCSPISGHRSVSWYQQTPGQGLQFLFEYFSETQRNKGNFPGRFSGRQFSNSRSEMNVSTLELGDSALYLCASSSLSSYNSPLHFGNGTRLTVT.

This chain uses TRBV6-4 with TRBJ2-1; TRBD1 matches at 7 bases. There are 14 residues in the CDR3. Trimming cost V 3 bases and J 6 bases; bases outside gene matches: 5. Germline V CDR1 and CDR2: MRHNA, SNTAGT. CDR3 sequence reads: CASSDRQGRNEQFF. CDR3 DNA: TGTGCCAGCAGTGATCGACAGGGCCGCAATGAGCAGTTCTTC.

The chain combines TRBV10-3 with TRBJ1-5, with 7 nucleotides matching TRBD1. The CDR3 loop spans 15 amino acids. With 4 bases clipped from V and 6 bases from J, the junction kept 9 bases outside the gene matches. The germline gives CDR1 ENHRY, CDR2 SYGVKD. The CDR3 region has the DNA TGTGCCATCAGTGGAGGGGGCGACTTAGGTCAGCCCCAGCATTTT. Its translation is CAISGGGDLGQPQHF.

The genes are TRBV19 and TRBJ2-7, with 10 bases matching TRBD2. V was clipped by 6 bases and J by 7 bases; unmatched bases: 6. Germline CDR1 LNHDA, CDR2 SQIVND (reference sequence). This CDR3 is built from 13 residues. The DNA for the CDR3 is TGTGCCAGTAGCCCGGGACTAGCGCGAGAGCAGTACTTC. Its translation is CASSPGLAREQYF.

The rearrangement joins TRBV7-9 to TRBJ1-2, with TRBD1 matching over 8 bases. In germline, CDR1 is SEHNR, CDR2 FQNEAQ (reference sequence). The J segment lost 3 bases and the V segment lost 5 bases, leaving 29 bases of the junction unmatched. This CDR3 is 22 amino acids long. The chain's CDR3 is CASSTNKPPGGQGARLDYGYTF. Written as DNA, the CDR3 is TGTGCCAGCAGCACCAATAAGCCGCCTGGGGGGCAGGGGGCCCGACTAGACTATGGCTACACCTTC. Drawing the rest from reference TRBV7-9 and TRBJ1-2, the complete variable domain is DTGVSQNPRHKITKRGQNVTFRCDPISEHNRLYWYRQTLGQGPEFLTYFQNEAQLEKSRLLSDRFSAERPKGSFSTLEIQRTEQGDSAMYLCASSTNKPPGGQGARLDYGYTFGSGTRLTVV.

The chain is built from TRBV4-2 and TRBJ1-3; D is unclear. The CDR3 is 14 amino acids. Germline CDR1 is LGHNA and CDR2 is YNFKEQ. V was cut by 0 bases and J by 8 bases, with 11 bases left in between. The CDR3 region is CASSQDGQRDTIYF. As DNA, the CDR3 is TGTGCCAGCAGCCAAGATGGGCAGCGGGACACCATATATTTT.

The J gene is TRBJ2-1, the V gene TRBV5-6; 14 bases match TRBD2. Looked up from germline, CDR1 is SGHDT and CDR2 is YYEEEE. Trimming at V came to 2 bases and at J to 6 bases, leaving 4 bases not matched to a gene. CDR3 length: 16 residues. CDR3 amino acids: CASSFRTSGGSNEQFF. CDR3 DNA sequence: TGTGCCAGCAGCTTTAGGACTAGCGGGGGGTCCAATGAGCAGTTCTTC.

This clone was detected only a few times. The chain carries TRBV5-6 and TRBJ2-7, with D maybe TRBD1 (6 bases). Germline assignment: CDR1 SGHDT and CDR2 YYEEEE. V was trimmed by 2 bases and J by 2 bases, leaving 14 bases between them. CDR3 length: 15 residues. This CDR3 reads CASSFRQVGTYEQYF. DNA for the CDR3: TGTGCCAGCAGCTTCAGACAGGTAGGGACCTACGAGCAGTACTTC.

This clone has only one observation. The CDR3 sequence: CATRAEDSRYGTEAFF. The DNA for the CDR3 is TGTGCCACCCGCGCGGAGGACAGCCGTTACGGCACTGAAGCTTTCTTT. The chain combines TRBV15 with TRBJ1-1; perhaps TRBD1 as D (6 bases). The CDR3 totals 16 residues. V was cut by 8 bases and J by 4 bases, with 23 bases left in between. The germline CDR1 and CDR2 sequences are LNHNV and YYDKDF (reference sequence).

The CDR3 sequence is CASSLDPGSEKLFF. CDR3 coding DNA: TGTGCCAGCAGCTTAGATCCTGGCAGTGAAAAACTGTTTTTT. The chain employs TRBV7-2 and TRBJ1-4; D is undetermined. Germline V lookup: CDR1 SGHTA, CDR2 FQGNSA. The CDR3 spans 14 residues. V gave up 1 base and J gave up 7 bases, with 10 bases separating them.

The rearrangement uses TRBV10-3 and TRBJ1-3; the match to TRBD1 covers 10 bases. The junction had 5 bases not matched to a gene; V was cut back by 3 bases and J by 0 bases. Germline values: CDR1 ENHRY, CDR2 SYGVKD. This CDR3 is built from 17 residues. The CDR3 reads CAISDPTGGTSGNTIYF. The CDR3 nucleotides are TGTGCCATCAGTGACCCGACAGGGGGCACCTCTGGAAACACCATATATTTT.

The DNA of the CDR3 is TGTGCCAGCAGCTTATGGGCAGGCAATCAGCCCCAGCATTTT. Residues: CASSLWAGNQPQHF. The V and J genes are TRBV5-8 and TRBJ1-5; D ambiguous. Germline CDR1 reads SGHTS; CDR2 reads YDEGEE. The CDR3 has 14 amino acids. V lost 2 bases and J 2 bases, leaving 8 bases between the germline ends.

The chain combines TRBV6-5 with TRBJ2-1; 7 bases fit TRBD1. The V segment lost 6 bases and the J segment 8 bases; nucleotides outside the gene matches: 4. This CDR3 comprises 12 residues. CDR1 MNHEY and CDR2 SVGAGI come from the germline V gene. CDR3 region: CASSTTGYEQFF. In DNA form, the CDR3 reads TGTGCCAGCAGCACGACAGGGTATGAGCAGTTCTTC.

In DNA form, the CDR3 reads TGTGCCACCAGCAAGTTGAGGGTATTCACTGAAGCTTTCTTT. Encoded protein: CATSKLRVFTEAFF. The rearrangement links TRBV15 to TRBJ1-1; D is unresolved. The CDR3 runs 14 residues. Trimming shortened V by 4 bases and J by 4 bases, and 13 bases separated the two germline ends. Germline V CDR1 and CDR2: LNHNV, YYDKDF (reference sequence).

The CDR3 DNA is TGTGCCAGCAGCCAAGATCCCGGGGGAGGTGGCTACACCTTC. Translated: CASSQDPGGGGYTF. The chain couples TRBV3-1 (or the pseudogene TRBV3-2) to TRBJ1-2; weak D call: TRBD1 (5 bases). The germline V gene has CDR1 LGHDT and CDR2 YNNKEL (reference sequence). V was clipped by 0 bases and J by 7 bases, with 12 bases between them. The CDR3 loop spans 14 amino acids.

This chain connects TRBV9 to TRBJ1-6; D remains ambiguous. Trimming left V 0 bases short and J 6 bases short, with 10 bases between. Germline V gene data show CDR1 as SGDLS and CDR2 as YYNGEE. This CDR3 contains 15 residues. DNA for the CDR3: TGTGCCAGCAGCGTAGATGCGTCCCTTAATTCACCCCTCCACTTT. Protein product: CASSVDASLNSPLHF.

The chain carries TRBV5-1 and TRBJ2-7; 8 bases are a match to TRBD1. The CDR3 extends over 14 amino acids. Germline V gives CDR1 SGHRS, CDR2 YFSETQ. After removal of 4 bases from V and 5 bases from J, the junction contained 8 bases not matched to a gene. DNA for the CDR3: TGCGCCAGCAGCGGGGGACAGGTTCTCGACGAGCAGTACTTC. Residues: CASSGGQVLDEQYF. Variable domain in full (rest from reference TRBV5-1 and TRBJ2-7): KAGVTQTPRYLIKTRGQQVTLSCSPISGHRSVSWYQQTPGQGLQFLFEYFSETQRNKGNFPGRFSGRQFSNSRSEMNVSTLELGDSALYLCASSGGQVLDEQYFGPGTRLTVT.

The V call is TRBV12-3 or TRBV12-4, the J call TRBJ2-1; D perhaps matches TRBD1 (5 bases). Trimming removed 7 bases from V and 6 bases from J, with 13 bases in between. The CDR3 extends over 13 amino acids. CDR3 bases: TGTGCCAGCATTCGGAGCGACAGCAATGAGCAGTTCTTC. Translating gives CASIRSDSNEQFF.

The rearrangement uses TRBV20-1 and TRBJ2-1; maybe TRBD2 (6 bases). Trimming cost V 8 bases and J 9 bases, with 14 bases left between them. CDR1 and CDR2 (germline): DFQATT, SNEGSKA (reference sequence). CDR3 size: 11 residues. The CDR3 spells CSLDRGSEQFF. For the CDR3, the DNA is TGCAGTCTCGACCGGGGGAGTGAGCAGTTCTTC.

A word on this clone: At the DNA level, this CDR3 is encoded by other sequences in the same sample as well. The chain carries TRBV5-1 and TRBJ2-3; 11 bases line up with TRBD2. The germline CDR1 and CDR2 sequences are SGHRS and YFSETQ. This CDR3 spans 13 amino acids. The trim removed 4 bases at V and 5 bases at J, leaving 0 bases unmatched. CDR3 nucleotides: TGCGCCAGCAGCCTAGCGGGGGGAGATACGCAGTATTTT. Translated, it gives CASSLAGGDTQYF.

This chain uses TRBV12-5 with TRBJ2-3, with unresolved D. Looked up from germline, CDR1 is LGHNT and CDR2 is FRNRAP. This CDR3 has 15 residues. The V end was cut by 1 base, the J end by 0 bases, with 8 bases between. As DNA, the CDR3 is TGTGCTAGTGGTTTGGAGGCAGGTAGCACAGATACGCAGTATTTT. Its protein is CASGLEAGSTDTQYF.

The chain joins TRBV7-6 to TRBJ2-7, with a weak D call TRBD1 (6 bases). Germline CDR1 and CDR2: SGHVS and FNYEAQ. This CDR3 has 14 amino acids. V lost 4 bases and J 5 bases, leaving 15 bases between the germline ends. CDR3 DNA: TGTGCCAGCAGCTCGGCCCAGGGGACCGACGAGCAGTACTTC. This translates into CASSSAQGTDEQYF.